This TCR beta chain emerged from a study of Graves' ophthalmopathy and Graves' hyperthyroidism. Study-wide context: Ahead of any treatment, peripheral blood was obtained at the initial diagnosis.

Amplifying from RNA transcripts, the study obtained TCR beta CDR3 regions. First-round RT-PCR employed HTBI primers, with a second-round multiplex PCR after it. Via MiXCR, TCRdb re-called the multiplex PCR reads, giving one row per CDR3 protein. Of about 740,000 distinct CDR3 sequences listed, approximately 40% are singletons. Trimming removed 0 bases from V and 5 bases from J; junction bases left unmatched: 5. Germline V gives CDR1 SGHTA, CDR2 FQGTGA. The CDR3 extends over 15 amino acids. J is TRBJ1-1 and V is TRBV7-3; 8 bases are shared with TRBD1. The sample consisted of peripheral blood. This receptor was identified in an adult man with Graves' ophthalmopathy. CDR3 region: CASSLTSDRGTEAFF. The CDR3 DNA reads as TGTGCCAGCAGCTTAACTTCCGACAGGGGTACTGAAGCTTTCTTT.